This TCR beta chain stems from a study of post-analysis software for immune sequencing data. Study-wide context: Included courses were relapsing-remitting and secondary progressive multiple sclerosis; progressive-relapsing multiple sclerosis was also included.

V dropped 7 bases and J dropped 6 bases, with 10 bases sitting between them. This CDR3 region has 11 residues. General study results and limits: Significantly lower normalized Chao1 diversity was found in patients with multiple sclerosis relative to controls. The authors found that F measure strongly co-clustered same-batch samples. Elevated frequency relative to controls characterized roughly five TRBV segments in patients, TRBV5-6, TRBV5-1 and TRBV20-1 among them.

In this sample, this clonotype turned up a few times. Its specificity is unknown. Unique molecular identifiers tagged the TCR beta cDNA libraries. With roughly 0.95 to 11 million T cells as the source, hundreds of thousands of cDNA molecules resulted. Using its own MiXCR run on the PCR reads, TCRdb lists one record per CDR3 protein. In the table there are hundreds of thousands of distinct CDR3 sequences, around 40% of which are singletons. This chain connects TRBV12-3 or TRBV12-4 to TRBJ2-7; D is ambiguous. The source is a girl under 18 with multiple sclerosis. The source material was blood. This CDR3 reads CASTQWGEQYF. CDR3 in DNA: TGTGCCAGCACCCAGTGGGGCGAGCAGTACTTC.